This T cell receptor beta chain appears in the sequencing data of a study of blood T cells in healthy people across ages. For the study at large: Through template switching, about one barcoded beta molecule was captured per two T cells, as measured in model experiments. General study results and limits: Roughly linear age-related decline in beta diversity appeared, significant by age around 42.

This CDR3 spans 14 amino acids. The germline V and J ends were trimmed by 1 base and 0 bases, with 7 bases remaining between them. Germline V gene data show CDR1 as SGHTA and CDR2 as FQGNSA. The second PCR ran roughly 6 to 11 cycles with a sample-barcoded 5' primer and J-beta primers. Individual samples furnished no less than 2.5 million CDR3-containing paired-end reads apiece. MiXCR, run by TCRdb on the 5' RACE reads, gives a single entry per CDR3 protein. This table holds 1.5 million to 1.8 million distinct CDR3 sequences, 42% found once. Whenever a sample was processed, at least 6.5 million PBMCs were isolated. This clonotype was found many times. Antigen unknown.

The source material was blood. This receptor was identified in a woman between 18 and 29 years old in good health. This rearrangement joins TRBV7-2 to TRBJ2-7, with D unresolved. CDR3 nucleotides: TGTGCCAGCAGCTTAGTCCCACCCTCCTACGAGCAGTACTTC. Translation: CASSLVPPSYEQYF. Full variable domain (remainder filled in from reference TRBV7-2 and TRBJ2-7): GAGVSQSPSNKVTEKGKDVELRCDPISGHTALYWYRQSLGQGLEFLIYFQGNSAPDKSGLPSDRFSAERTGGSVSTLTIQRTQQEDSAVYLCASSLVPPSYEQYFGPGTRLTVT.